A single TCR beta chain is shown here with its context. This clonotype was observed a few times. Its antigen is unknown. The input lacks base qualities; no much larger clone sits a single base away. To demonstrate the VDJtools post-analysis software, the study profiled TCR beta repertoires from the peripheral blood of about a dozen young patients with multiple sclerosis. The multiple sclerosis patients were children and adolescents between about 6 and 16 years of age. This record comes from a study of post-analysis software for immune sequencing data (dated by TCRdb to the mid-2010s). Study-wide context: Disease courses on record covered relapsing-remitting, secondary progressive and progressive-relapsing multiple sclerosis, though some patients had no subtype annotation. A subset of samples was prepared in parallel using single-end sample barcoding, then pooled and co-amplified after Illumina adapter ligation. The patient repertoires were compared against fewer than twelve previously published healthy control repertoires obtained from donors aged roughly 6 to 28 years. Overall study outcomes, separate from this receptor: The multiple sclerosis patient group was slightly younger than the control group. Patients showed significantly higher frequencies than controls for a handful of TRBV segments, among them TRBV5-6, TRBV5-1 and TRBV20-1. Multiple sclerosis patients had significantly lower normalized Chao1 diversity than controls, a result that suggests substantial peripheral T-cell clonal expansion. Strong co-clustering of samples prepared in the same batch was shown by direct clustering with F measure, prompting a batch-effect correction.

V loses 1 base at its end and J loses 3 bases; junction bases beyond the gene matches: 5. CDR1 and CDR2 (DFQATT, SNEGSKA) derive from the germline V gene (reference sequence). Reading from cysteine to phenylalanine, the CDR3 counts 16 amino acids. Only CDR3 DNA remains: 48 bases, in frame from the first base. The protocol used for the library was PCR. Sequencing was performed on an Illumina HiSeq 2500. Unique molecular identifiers were incorporated into TCR beta cDNA libraries to reduce PCR and sequencing biases. Every 1 to 10 million input T cells yielded 500,000 or so cDNA molecules, meaning each molecule approximated one T cell. The patient libraries were prepared and sequenced using the same protocol as the earlier healthy control dataset. Samples belonging to the same batch were prepared together, multiplexed and sequenced on a shared HiSeq lane. As for the original processing: MIGEC was used to process the raw barcoded reads, and molecular identifier groups with only a single read were discarded before consensus assembly and CDR3 extraction. VDJtools was used for post-analysis of the clonotype tables, with diversity normalized by down-sampling every dataset to the smallest sample size. To correct batch-related cross-sample contamination, repertoire overlap clustering matched CDR3 amino acid sequences but not nucleotide sequences. TCRdb took the public reads, trimmed them with fastp at Q25, ran MiXCR for clone calling and kept in-frame beta chains. When rows share a CDR3 protein, they turn into one entry using the most common DNA and genes. For this entry, the V and J calls and clone size follow TCRdb and not the study's own pipeline. The sample table holds roughly 700,000 distinct CDR3 sequences, of which roughly 30% were seen once. Under 0.7% of the sample is held by the ten biggest clonotypes.

The sample comprised blood. The chain is encoded by TRBV20-1 joined to TRBJ2-1, with 11 bases aligning to TRBD2. The clonotype originates from a girl aged 10-17 years with multiple sclerosis. This receptor carries the CDR3 CSARGSGTSGYNEQFF. The nucleotide sequence is TGCAGTGCTAGAGGATCGGGGACTAGCGGCTACAATGAGCAGTTCTTC.